The sample holds a few counts of the clone carrying this T cell receptor (beta chain). What it binds is not known. The V end lost 0 bases, the J end lost 3 bases, and 10 bases lay between the germline ends. Looked up from germline, CDR1 is SGDLS and CDR2 is YYNGEE. The CDR3 consists of 14 residues. This specimen comes from a study of cytomegalovirus exposure and HLA in healthy donors. At the level of the study: An analysis done earlier identified about 120 million unique TCR beta sequences from about 179 million T cells. Study-wide results and limits: Across donors, most TCRs were seen rarely, yet some public ones were widespread. Highly shared sequence variants in one cluster were likely a sequencing artifact. Indistinguishability led to the exclusion of some V segments, TRBV6-2 and TRBV6-3 included.

Primers: 60 Vbeta forward and 13 Jbeta reverse. The data were produced by immunoSEQ multiplex PCR, yet TCRdb's version contains in-frame clones alone and is incomplete. The repertoire holds fewer than 130,000 clones, with 80% as singletons. The material sequenced was PBMCs. The V and J genes are TRBV9 and TRBJ2-7; weak D call: TRBD1 (5 bases). The receptor comes from a woman aged 55-75 years in good health and CMV-seropositive. DNA for the CDR3: TGTGCCAGCAGCGTAGGGGGCAGGAACTACGAGCAGTACTTC. This translates into CASSVGGRNYEQYF.